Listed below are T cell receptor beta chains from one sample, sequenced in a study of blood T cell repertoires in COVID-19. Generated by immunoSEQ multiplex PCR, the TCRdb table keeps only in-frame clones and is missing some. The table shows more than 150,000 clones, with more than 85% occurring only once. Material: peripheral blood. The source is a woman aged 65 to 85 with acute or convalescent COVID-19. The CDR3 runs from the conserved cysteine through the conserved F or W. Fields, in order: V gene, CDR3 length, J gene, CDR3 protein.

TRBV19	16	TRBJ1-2	CASSIEGGGRAYGYTF
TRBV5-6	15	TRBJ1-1	CASSLVGTGPKAAFF
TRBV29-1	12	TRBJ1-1	CSVGTVNTEAFF
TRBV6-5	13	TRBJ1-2	CASSYGGLGGYTF
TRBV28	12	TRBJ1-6	CASSTSGSPLHF
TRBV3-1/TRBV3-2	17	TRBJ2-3	CASSRLAGGPGTDTQYF
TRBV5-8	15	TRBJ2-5	CASSLHTSGGATQYF
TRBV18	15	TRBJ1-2	CASSPTEPPFYGYTF
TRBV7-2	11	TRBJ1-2	CASYEGAGYTF
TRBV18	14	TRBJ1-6	CASTSDSYNSPLHF
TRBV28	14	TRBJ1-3	CASSFQYSGNTIYF
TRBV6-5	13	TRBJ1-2	CASSYKGDYGYTF
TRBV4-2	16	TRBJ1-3	CASSRIGTDSGNTIYF
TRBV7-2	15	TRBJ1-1	CASSPTGTGNTEAFF
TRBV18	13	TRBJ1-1	CASSPGSSTEAFF
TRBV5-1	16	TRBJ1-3	CASSFALAGGGNTIYF
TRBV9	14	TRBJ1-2	CASSVENRRYGYTF
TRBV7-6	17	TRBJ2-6	CASSPRQSDSGANVLTF
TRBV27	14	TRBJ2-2	CASSLVWGPGELFF
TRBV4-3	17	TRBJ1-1	CASSLTPQDRLSTEAFF
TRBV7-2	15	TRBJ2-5	CASSPSGTMKETQYF
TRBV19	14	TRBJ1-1	CASSIGQGVTEAFF
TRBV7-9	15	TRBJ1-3	CASSSTEISGNTIYF
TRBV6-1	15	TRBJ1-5	CASSLAGVGNQPQHF
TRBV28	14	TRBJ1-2	CASSLAQGYYGYTF
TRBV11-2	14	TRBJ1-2	CASSLAGRGLGYTF
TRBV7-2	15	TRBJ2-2	CASRSDGGGSGELFF
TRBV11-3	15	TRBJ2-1	CASSSGGQGGNEQFF
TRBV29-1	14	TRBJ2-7	CSVEGGTGGNEQYF
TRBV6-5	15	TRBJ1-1	CASRKDRTPNTEAFF
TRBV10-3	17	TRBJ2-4	CAISDSRGADTKNIQYF
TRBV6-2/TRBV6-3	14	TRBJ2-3	CASTPGQPTDTQYF
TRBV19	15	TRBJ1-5	CASSLQTLSNQPQHF